This TCR beta chain derives from a study of T-cell memory formation after mild COVID-19. The wider study: TCR clusters were largely donor specific. The study, taken as a whole, reports: The authors left the SARS-CoV-2 specificity of second-wave clones peaking on day 37 unconfirmed. Cross-reactive memory appears to have joined, as suggested by some responding clones showing up in pre-infection memory.

It was 5'RACE with constant-segment primers that produced the TCR alpha and TCR beta cDNA libraries, which carried sample barcodes and UMIs. MiXCR, applied by TCRdb to the 5' RACE reads, yields one record per CDR3 protein. The sample lists several thousand distinct CDR3 sequences, about 15% occurring once. The CDR3 has 16 amino acids. V was clipped by 1 base and J by 1 base, with 10 bases between them. By share, this clonotype counts as medium-sized (0.01 to 0.1%). The antigen is unknown. The receptor was isolated from an adult who had mild COVID-19 (a few samples of this study predate the infection). Cell type and time point are not known. The sequenced sample was PBMCs or a T cell subset sorted from them (not recorded which). The genes are TRBV12-3 or TRBV12-4 and TRBJ1-4; D remains unclear. The CDR3 is CASSLGATETNEKLFF. CDR3 bases: TGTGCCAGCAGTTTAGGGGCGACGGAAACTAATGAAAAACTGTTTTTT.